These 7 T cell receptor beta chains share one sample of origin, sequenced in a study of shared clonotypes between healthy human individuals (dated by TCRdb to 2019 to 2021). The method was the immunoSEQ multiplex PCR assay. TCRdb re-hosts the immuneACCESS table, in-frame sequences only. Its copies lack some clones; in the studies checked, an unresolved V gene accounts for under half of them, and the cause for the rest is not known. The sample table lists some 1,100,000 clones, more than 75% of them with a count of one. The ten largest clones add up to approximately 0.5% of the sample. The source material was memory CD4+ T cells from PBMCs. Interpreted using the paper, the cell subset or site label stands for: CD45RA-negative fraction. These receptors came from a young man in good health. Some clones in this sample may be carry-over from other donors' samples.

V usage is TRBV5-4 and J usage is TRBJ2-5; possibly TRBD1 for D (5 bases). The CDR3 runs to 15 residues. Trimming took 0 bases from V and 2 from J, leaving 11 bases between them. Germline CDR1 is SGHNT and CDR2 is YYREEE (reference sequence). The CDR3: CASSLVWGAQETQYF. The CDR3 DNA sequence: TGTGCCAGCAGCTTGGTTTGGGGCGCTCAAGAGACCCAGTACTTC.

The chain links TRBV4-2 to TRBJ2-7, with 10 bases fitting TRBD2. V was pared by 1 base and J by 6 bases, with 9 bases of the junction left unmatched. The CDR3 is made up of 16 amino acids. Germline V CDR1 and CDR2: LGHNA, YNFKEQ. As DNA, the CDR3 is TGTGCCAGCAGCCAAGTTGGAAGCGGGAGGGCACCCGAGCAGTACTTC. Translating it yields CASSQVGSGRAPEQYF.

This clone appeared a few times. The chain links TRBV4-2 to TRBJ1-2, with unresolved D. Germline-derived CDR1 and CDR2 are LGHNA and YNFKEQ. V lost 4 bases and J lost 0, with 9 bases in between. This CDR3 has 14 amino acids. The CDR3, as DNA: TGTGCCAGCAGCCGCCCCGGGACTAACTATGGCTACACCTTC. Its translation: CASSRPGTNYGYTF.

This chain joins TRBV7-8 and TRBJ1-2; D gene uncertain. Germline lookup yields CDR1 SGHVS and CDR2 FQNEAQ. The CDR3 covers 13 residues. V gave up 5 bases and J gave up 11 bases, with 18 bases separating them. CDR3 nucleotides: TGTGCCAGCAGCCATAGAGTCGTCGGAGGTTACACCTTC. This sequence encodes CASSHRVVGGYTF.

V is TRBV6-5 and J is TRBJ1-2; D might be TRBD1 (5 bases). The CDR3 is 14 amino acids. V dropped 9 bases and J dropped 2 bases, with 16 bases sitting between them. Germline loops: CDR1 MNHEY, CDR2 SVGAGI. CDR3 sequence: CASSIGGPNYGYTF. As DNA, the CDR3 is TGTGCCAGTTCAATTGGGGGTCCCAACTATGGCTACACCTTC.

This clone was picked up one time. This chain links TRBV7-3 with TRBJ2-5; TRBD2 is a possible D gene (6 bases). Trimming removed 8 bases from V and 5 bases from J, with 18 bases in between. This CDR3 is built from 14 residues. CDR1 is SGHTA and CDR2 is FQGTGA in the germline V gene. The CDR3 DNA reads TGTGCCAGCTTGGCACTAGCTCATGGGGAGACCCAGTACTTC. Its translation: CASLALAHGETQYF. Using reference TRBV7-3 and TRBJ2-5 for the parts outside the CDR3, the full variable domain is GAGVSQTPSNKVTEKGKYVELRCDPISGHTALYWYRQSLGQGPEFLIYFQGTGAADDSGLPNDRFFAVRPEGSVSTLKIQRTERGDSAVYLCASLALAHGETQYFGPGTRLLVL.

The chain links TRBV30 to TRBJ1-1; D remains ambiguous. Germline assignment: CDR1 GTSNPN and CDR2 SVGIG (reference sequence). The V gene lost 2 bases and the J gene lost 5 bases, with 12 bases spanning the gap. The CDR3 sequence is 13 residues long. The CDR3 DNA reads TGTGCCTGGAGTTCTTGGGAGGGAACTGAAGCTTTCTTT. Encoded protein: CAWSSWEGTEAFF.